Here is one TCR beta chain with its context. Its cognate antigen is unknown. Per germline, CDR1 SGHTA and CDR2 FQGNSA. The CDR3 runs to 13 residues. Between the trimmed V and J ends, which lost 4 bases and 5 bases, there was a span of 8 bases. The stimulus was lysate of CMV-infected fibroblasts, approximately 9.6 ug/mL. Sorting selected CD4+ T cells upregulating both CD40 ligand and CD69. CD8+ T cells were removed from PBMCs prior to stimulation. A roughly 20-hour stimulation of CD8-depleted PBMCs used anti-CD28/CD49d costimulation, CD40-blocking antibody and enfuvirtide. This specimen comes from a study of persistence of HIV-infected CD4 T cells. Study-level points and caveats: Within sorted populations, more oligoclonal TCRs accompanied more oligoclonal proviruses. Bulk TCR data could not be restricted to HIV-1-infected CMV-responding cells.

This was the immunoSEQ version 4 assay in survey mode. Repertoires were generated with immunoSEQ multiplex PCR, while TCRdb's copy carries only in-frame clones and drops some. The sample lists over 6,000 clones, about 79% occurring once. The sample was CD4+ T cells sorted from PBMCs after roughly 17-hour stimulation, taken from a patient who received antiretroviral therapy. This sequence joins TRBV7-2 and TRBJ1-4; no firm D call. This receptor was obtained from an adult woman with HIV who was CMV-seropositive. The CDR3 loop is CASSSEANEKLFF. The CDR3 DNA follows: TGTGCCAGCAGCTCGGAAGCCAATGAAAAACTGTTTTTT.